A single sample gave rise to the 25 T cell receptor beta chains below, sequenced in a study of blood T cell repertoires in COVID-19. Method: immunoSEQ multiplex PCR; TCRdb's copy keeps in-frame clones and lacks some. The sample shows over 200,000 clones, 90% of them seen only once. Sequencing used PBMCs or T cells enriched from blood (not recorded which). All receptors come from a man under 40 who had been exposed to COVID-19.

This clone has just one count. The chain carries TRBV11-2 and TRBJ2-3; the D is unclear. CDR3 size: 14 residues. V was trimmed by 0 bases and J by 6 bases, leaving 10 bases between them. The V gene's germline CDR1 is SGHAT and CDR2 FQNNGV. In DNA form, the CDR3 reads TGTGCCAGCAGCTTAGAAATCAGATCGGATACGCAGTATTTT. Protein sequence: CASSLEIRSDTQYF.

The CDR3 nucleotides read TGTGCCAGCAGCCCCCGTCCCGGGACAGGGCAGACCACAGATACGCAGTATTTT. Protein product: CASSPRPGTGQTTDTQYF. This sequence joins TRBV9 and TRBJ2-3; TRBD1 matches 9 bases. This CDR3 has 18 amino acids. V gave up 4 bases and J gave up 2 bases; unmatched junction bases: 14. Germline V lookup: CDR1 SGDLS, CDR2 YYNGEE.

The CDR3 sequence: CAVQDYSNSPLHF. The DNA of the CDR3 is TGTGCCGTCCAGGATTACTCTAATTCACCCCTCCACTTT. The chain has TRBV24-1 and TRBJ1-6, with D uncertain. Per the germline V gene, CDR1 is KGHDR and CDR2 is SFDVKD. Trimming shortened V by 12 bases and J by 6 bases, and 14 bases separated the two germline ends. The CDR3 contains 13 residues.

The V gene is TRBV19, the J gene TRBJ2-3; TRBD1 is a possible D gene (5 bases). CDR3 length: 18 residues. Trimming pared 8 bases from V and 1 base from J, leaving 25 bases between. Germline-derived CDR1 and CDR2 are LNHDA and SQIVND (reference sequence). As DNA, the CDR3 is TGTGCCAGTCTTTCTCCCTATGGCGAGCCAGGGCGCACAGATACGCAGTATTTT. It encodes CASLSPYGEPGRTDTQYF.

J is TRBJ2-6 and V is TRBV21-1; the table names TRBD1, a call not compared with the DNA. TRBV21-1 is designated a pseudogene. The CDR3 totals 22 residues. The DNA for the CDR3 is TGTGCCAGCAGCAAAGGAGAGGTGGACAGGGGGACCTGTTCCTCTGGGGCCAACGTCCTGACTTTC. Translating it yields CASSKGEVDRGTCSSGANVLTF.

The CDR3 DNA sequence: TGCAGCGGAAGGGGGGGGAGCACCGGGGAGCTGTTTTTT. It is translated as CSGRGGSTGELFF. The chain carries TRBV29-1 and TRBJ2-2; D might be TRBD2 (7 bases). Germline CDR1 is SQVTM and CDR2 is ANQGSEA. V lost 7 bases, J lost 4 bases, and 13 bases lay in between. The CDR3 loop spans 13 amino acids.

This clone has only one observation. The rearrangement joins TRBV5-5 to TRBJ2-3, with 11 bases that match TRBD2. The V and J ends lost 5 bases and 5 bases, in that order; junction bases with no gene match: 7. The length of the CDR3 is 15 residues. Per the germline V gene, CDR1 is SGHKS and CDR2 is YYEKEE (reference sequence). The CDR3: CASRYLAGGGDTQYF. The DNA for the CDR3 is TGTGCCAGCAGATACCTAGCGGGGGGCGGAGATACGCAGTATTTT.

The chain links TRBV5-4 to TRBJ2-1; possibly TRBD2 for D (6 bases). The CDR3 loop spans 15 amino acids. The germline V gene encodes CDR1 SGHNT and CDR2 YYREEE (reference sequence). Trimming pared 8 bases from V and 7 bases from J, leaving 22 bases between. The chain's CDR3 is CARSVGGVTGNEQFF. In nucleotides, the CDR3 is TGTGCCAGGTCCGTCGGAGGGGTTACCGGAAATGAGCAGTTCTTC.

This chain uses TRBV2 with TRBJ1-2, with a possible D match to TRBD1 (5 bases). The CDR3 covers 12 residues. The ends were cut back, 4 bases at V and 6 bases at J, with 9 bases in the middle. Germline V gives CDR1 SNHLY, CDR2 FYNNEI. Written as DNA, the CDR3 is TGTGCCAGCAGTGTAGGGGTAGATGGCTACACCTTC. It translates to CASSVGVDGYTF.

The rearrangement links TRBV4-1 to TRBJ2-2, with no clear D. The CDR3 length is 15 residues. The germline V gene encodes CDR1 MGHRA and CDR2 YSYEKL. V shed 4 bases and J shed 4 bases, with 13 bases lying between them. The CDR3 nucleotides are TGCGCCAGCAGCCCTGTGGTGGGCACCACCGGGGAGCTGTTTTTT. It yields the protein CASSPVVGTTGELFF.

This sequence joins TRBV11-2 and TRBJ1-2; 7 nucleotides agree with TRBD1. V shed 5 bases and J 2 bases; nucleotides not matched to a gene: 5. Germline CDR1 reads SGHAT; CDR2 reads FQNNGV. The CDR3 extends over 14 amino acids. The CDR3 DNA reads TGTGCCAGCAGCCAATCGACAGGGAACTATGGCTACACCTTC. Its protein product is CASSQSTGNYGYTF.

This clone was found a few times. The J gene is TRBJ1-6, the V gene TRBV7-3, with D maybe TRBD1 (5 bases). There are 14 residues in the CDR3. Germline V gives CDR1 SGHTA, CDR2 FQGTGA. The V gene lost 2 bases and the J gene lost 7 bases, with 9 bases spanning the gap. CDR3 sequence reads: CASSLVDRNSPLHF. CDR3 nucleotides: TGTGCCAGCAGCTTAGTCGACAGAAATTCACCCCTCCACTTT.

The CDR3 DNA reads as TGTGCCAGCAGCCAGGGGCCGACCCAGTACTTC. It codes for CASSQGPTQYF. The genes are TRBV3-1 (or the pseudogene TRBV3-2) and TRBJ2-5; TRBD1 might be the D (5 bases). V lost 3 bases and J 7 bases, leaving 6 bases between the germline ends. Germline CDR1 reads LGHDT; CDR2 reads YNNKEL (reference sequence). This CDR3 contains 11 residues.

The chain couples TRBV7-6 to TRBJ1-3, with D perhaps TRBD1 (5 bases). V shed 5 bases and J shed 5 bases, with 10 bases lying between them. CDR3 length: 13 amino acids. Germline V gene sequence: CDR1 SGHVS, CDR2 FNYEAQ. CDR3 bases: TGTGCCAGCAGCCCCGGACAAAGAAACACCATATATTTT. This sequence encodes CASSPGQRNTIYF.

The chain uses TRBV15 and TRBJ2-2, with 9 positions matching TRBD2. The CDR3 covers 19 residues. From germline, CDR1 is LNHNV and CDR2 YYDKDF (reference sequence). Trimming cost V 0 bases and J 6 bases; bases outside gene matches: 14. DNA of the CDR3: TGTGCCACCAGCAGAGATTTAAGCTGGCGGGGGGGCCCGGCCGGGGAGCTGTTTTTT. Its translation: CATSRDLSWRGGPAGELFF.

The J gene is TRBJ2-5, the V gene TRBV5-4; 9 bases match TRBD2. The germline gives CDR1 SGHNT, CDR2 YYREEE (reference sequence). The CDR3 extends over 17 amino acids. V lost 4 bases to trimming and J lost 2 bases; unmatched junction nucleotides: 12. CDR3 in DNA: TGTGCCAGCAGCGGTCCTGGCGGGGGGGCCTATCAAGAGACCCAGTACTTC. It specifies CASSGPGGGAYQETQYF.

This chain uses TRBV18 with TRBJ2-1, with TRBD1 matching over 10 bases. The CDR3 spans 15 residues. CDR1 and CDR2 (germline): KGHSH, LQKENI. V lost 6 bases to trimming and J lost 7 bases; unmatched junction nucleotides: 9. Here the CDR3 reads CASSREGQGPNEQFF. The CDR3 DNA follows: TGTGCCAGCTCCCGGGAGGGACAGGGGCCAAATGAGCAGTTCTTC.

The rearrangement joins TRBV4-3 to TRBJ2-7; 9 nucleotides match TRBD2. Germline V gene sequence: CDR1 LGHNA, CDR2 YSLEER. V lost 4 bases to trimming and J lost 1 base; unmatched junction nucleotides: 5. The CDR3 length is 15 residues. The CDR3 coding sequence is TGCGCCAGCAGCCGTGAGCGGGAGGTTTCCTACGAGCAGTACTTC. This gives the protein CASSREREVSYEQYF.

V gene TRBV7-2 combines with J gene TRBJ2-7; 7 positions agree with TRBD1. The CDR3 is 14 amino acids. With 6 bases clipped from V and 0 bases from J, the junction kept 5 bases outside the gene matches. CDR1 is SGHTA, CDR2 FQGNSA, per germline. The CDR3 loop is CASSSRTGSYEQYF. The DNA for the CDR3 is TGTGCCAGCAGTTCACGGACAGGCTCCTACGAGCAGTACTTC.

The V gene is TRBV7-3, the J gene TRBJ1-5, with D possibly being TRBD1 (6 bases). Trimming took 5 bases from V and 5 from J, leaving 16 bases between them. The CDR3 contains 15 residues. Germline V CDR1 and CDR2: SGHTA, FQGTGA. CDR3 bases: TGTGCCAGCAGCCCCCGAGGGGGGGCCGATCAGCCCCAGCATTTT. Translated, it gives CASSPRGGADQPQHF.

The chain uses TRBV7-7 and TRBJ2-5; 10 nucleotides align to TRBD2. The CDR3 sequence is 13 residues long. V lost 11 bases and J lost 5; bases outside the gene matches: 8. The V gene's germline CDR1 is SSHAT and CDR2 FNYEAQ (reference sequence). CDR3 amino acids: CASSGGVKETQYF. The CDR3, as DNA: TGTGCCTCCAGCGGGGGGGTGAAGGAGACCCAGTACTTC.

The chain combines TRBV30 with TRBJ2-5; D gene ambiguous. Trimming left V 0 bases short and J 0 bases short, with 11 bases between. CDR3 length: 15 residues. CDR1 is GTSNPN, CDR2 SVGIG, per germline (reference sequence). CDR3 amino acids: CAWSVSATYQETQYF. The CDR3 DNA is TGTGCCTGGAGTGTTTCAGCGACGTACCAAGAGACCCAGTACTTC.

The chain has TRBV18 and TRBJ1-1, with D maybe TRBD1 (5 bases). This CDR3 region has 16 residues. V lost 4 bases and J 0 bases, leaving 15 bases between the germline ends. From germline, CDR1 is KGHSH and CDR2 LQKENI. CDR3 in DNA: TGTGCCAGCTCACGAAAGCAGGACACCATGAACACTGAAGCTTTCTTT. Translated, it gives CASSRKQDTMNTEAFF.

The chain couples TRBV4-3 to TRBJ1-1; weak D call: TRBD1 (5 bases). Germline lookup yields CDR1 LGHNA and CDR2 YSLEER. With 8 bases removed from V and 1 base from J, the gap between germline ends came to 8 bases. CDR3 length: 12 residues. CDR3 DNA sequence: TGCGCCAGCCGGCAGGGGAACACTGAAGCTTTCTTT. Its protein is CASRQGNTEAFF.

The V and J genes are TRBV3-1 (or the pseudogene TRBV3-2) and TRBJ1-1; the D gene is possibly TRBD1 (5 bases). CDR3 length equals 14 residues. Germline CDR1 is LGHDT and CDR2 is YNNKEL (reference sequence). V was trimmed by 7 bases and J by 6 bases, leaving 18 bases between them. CDR3: CASTRRSGTAEAFF. In nucleotides, the CDR3 is TGTGCCAGCACCCGAAGATCGGGGACTGCTGAAGCTTTCTTT.